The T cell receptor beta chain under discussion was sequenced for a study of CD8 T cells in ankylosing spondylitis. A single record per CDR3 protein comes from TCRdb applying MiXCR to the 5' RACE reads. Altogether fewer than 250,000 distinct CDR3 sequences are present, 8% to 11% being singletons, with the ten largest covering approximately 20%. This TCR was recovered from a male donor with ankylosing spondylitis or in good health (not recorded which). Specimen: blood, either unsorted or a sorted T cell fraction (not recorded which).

CDR3 sequence reads: CASSLTVAGMDQYF. The CDR3 DNA reads as TGTGCCAGCAGCTTAACGGTCGCGGGTATGGACCAGTACTTC. V is TRBV7-3 and J is TRBJ2-5, with D perhaps TRBD2 (5 bases). With 0 bases removed from V and 10 bases from J, the gap between germline ends came to 15 bases. The germline CDR1 and CDR2 sequences are SGHTA and FQGTGA. This CDR3 region has 14 residues. The full variable domain, in which reference TRBV7-3 and TRBJ2-5 provide the parts outside the CDR3, is GAGVSQTPSNKVTEKGKYVELRCDPISGHTALYWYRQSLGQGPEFLIYFQGTGAADDSGLPNDRFFAVRPEGSVSTLKIQRTERGDSAVYLCASSLTVAGMDQYFGPGTRLLVL.